The 14 T cell receptor beta chains in this list originate from one sample, sequenced in a study of PD-1 blockade in classical Hodgkin lymphoma. Time point specified: cycle 4 day 1 (C4D1), after around six weeks of nivolumab. Autologous stem cell transplantation was followed by relapse in every patient, and brentuximab vedotin exposure varied. CD4+ T cells were purified from thawed PBMCs by negative selection. Some clones are missing from TCRdb's copy, which holds only in-frame ones; the method was immunoSEQ multiplex PCR. This table has tens of thousands of clones, around 80% appearing once. This sample comprised CD4+ T cells from blood, obtained before the fourth cycle of nivolumab. Receptors were obtained from a human donor with classical Hodgkin lymphoma.

This chain joins TRBV6-5 and TRBJ1-1; 7 positions match TRBD1. The junction had 0 bases not matched to a gene; V was cut back by 2 bases and J by 3 bases. CDR3 length equals 13 residues. Germline V gene sequence: CDR1 MNHEY, CDR2 SVGAGI. CDR3 region: CASSYQGDTEAFF. CDR3 coding DNA: TGTGCCAGCAGTTACCAGGGGGACACTGAAGCTTTCTTT.

This rearrangement joins TRBV5-1 to TRBJ2-6, with D unclear. V lost 2 bases, J lost 4 bases, and 10 bases lay in between. Germline V CDR1 and CDR2: SGHRS, YFSETQ. CDR3 length equals 15 residues. CDR3 coding DNA: TGCGCCAGCAGCTTTAGTACAGTAGGGGCCAACGTCCTGACTTTC. It yields the protein CASSFSTVGANVLTF.

The CDR3 here is CSVERAGGTDTQYF. The CDR3 coding sequence is TGCAGCGTTGAACGGGCGGGAGGCACAGATACGCAGTATTTT. The V gene is TRBV29-1, the J gene TRBJ2-3; 7 nucleotides align to TRBD2. This CDR3 has 14 residues. CDR1 is SQVTM and CDR2 is ANQGSEA in the germline V gene. With V trimmed by 2 bases and J by 1 base, 3 bases remained unmatched.

Turning to this clone: The junction differs from germline at one of its ends, possibly a read error. This chain joins TRBV7-9 and TRBJ1-1, with 7 bases matching TRBD1. Germline V gene data show CDR1 as SEHNR and CDR2 as FQNEAQ (reference sequence). This CDR3 comprises 15 residues. CDR3 sequence: CASCFDRVGDTEAFF. CDR3 DNA sequence: TGTGCCAGCTGCTTCGACAGGGTGGGCGACACTGAAGCCTTCTTT.

This chain connects TRBV10-3 to TRBJ1-2; unclear D gene. Trimming took 4 bases from V and 1 from J, leaving 7 bases between them. This CDR3 is built from 13 residues. In germline, CDR1 is ENHRY, CDR2 SYGVKD. The CDR3 sequence is CAISAEVNYGYTF. The CDR3, as DNA: TGTGCCATCAGTGCTGAAGTTAACTATGGCTACACCTTC.

The V call is TRBV11-3, the J call TRBJ2-7; D is undetermined. CDR1 SGHNT and CDR2 YENEEA come from the germline V gene. Trimming removed 5 bases from V and 1 base from J, with 12 bases in between. The CDR3 length is 14 residues. The CDR3 region has the DNA TGTGCCAGCAGCCCCTCGGTGGGGTCCTACGAGCAGTACTTC. It yields the protein CASSPSVGSYEQYF.

This chain joins TRBV13 and TRBJ2-7; possibly TRBD1 or TRBD2 for D (6 bases each). This CDR3 comprises 15 residues. The V end was cut by 5 bases, the J end by 1 base, with 15 bases between. Germline CDR1 PRHDT, CDR2 FYEKMQ (reference sequence). CDR3 DNA sequence: TGTGCCAGCAGCCTCGGGGGCGGGGTGTCCTACGAGCAGTACTTC. Amino acids: CASSLGGGVSYEQYF.

This clone was counted a few times. This chain connects TRBV30 to TRBJ1-2; D gene unclear. This CDR3 is built from 11 residues. V shed 2 bases and J shed 10 bases, with 11 bases lying between them. CDR1 is GTSNPN and CDR2 is SVGIG in the germline V gene (reference sequence). The CDR3 loop reads CAWSSPAYYTF. The CDR3 DNA sequence: TGTGCCTGGAGTAGCCCAGCTTACTACACCTTC.

The gene calls are TRBV6-1 and TRBJ1-2; 9 bases match TRBD1. The CDR3 is made up of 15 amino acids. Trimming removed 4 bases from V and 7 bases from J; junction bases left unmatched: 10. Germline CDR1 is MNHNS and CDR2 is SASEGT. The CDR3: CASSVGTGPGGGYTF. CDR3 nucleotides: TGTGCCAGCAGTGTAGGGACAGGGCCCGGGGGTGGCTACACCTTC.

This rearrangement joins TRBV5-1 to TRBJ2-3; D is ambiguous. From germline, CDR1 is SGHRS and CDR2 YFSETQ. The CDR3 runs 16 residues. Deletions cut 0 bases from V and 1 base from J, with 12 bases between. As DNA, the CDR3 is TGCGCCAGCAGCTTGGCCCCGGCCTCTGGCACAGATACGCAGTATTTT. Residues: CASSLAPASGTDTQYF.

V is TRBV5-4 and J is TRBJ2-7, with a possible D match to TRBD1 (5 bases). The length of the CDR3 is 14 residues. V gave up 1 base and J gave up 3 bases, with 11 bases separating them. The germline CDR1 and CDR2 sequences are SGHNT and YYREEE (reference sequence). CDR3 amino acids: CASSLWGSGYEQYF. The CDR3 DNA reads TGTGCCAGCAGCTTGTGGGGCAGTGGCTACGAGCAGTACTTC. The whole variable domain, remainder taken from reference TRBV5-4 and TRBJ2-7, is ETGVTQSPTHLIKTRGQQVTLRCSSQSGHNTVSWYQQALGQGPQFIFQYYREEENGRGNFPPRFSGLQFPNYSSELNVNALELDDSALYLCASSLWGSGYEQYFGPGTRLTVT.

V and J are TRBV7-9 and TRBJ1-1; 11 nucleotides agree with TRBD1. Germline V gene data show CDR1 as SEHNR and CDR2 as FQNEAQ (reference sequence). V lost 6 bases and J lost 10; bases outside the gene matches: 10. This CDR3 has 14 amino acids. CDR3 amino acids: CASRTGQGAALAFF. CDR3 DNA sequence: TGTGCCAGCAGAACCGGACAGGGGGCGGCTTTAGCTTTCTTT.

Comment on this clone: Other nucleotide sequences in the sample specify the same CDR3. The chain links TRBV18 to TRBJ1-1; D is uncertain. The CDR3 consists of 18 residues. V gave up 6 bases and J gave up 3 bases, with 26 bases separating them. Germline V gene lookup returns CDR1 KGHSH and CDR2 LQKENI. The CDR3 region is CASSPIWQFLKVDTEAFF. For the CDR3, the DNA is TGTGCCAGCTCGCCGATCTGGCAGTTCCTCAAGGTGGACACTGAAGCTTTCTTT.

The chain recombines TRBV10-3 with TRBJ2-7; D unclear. CDR3 length: 14 amino acids. The V gene's germline CDR1 is ENHRY and CDR2 SYGVKD. Trimming removed 4 bases from V and 5 bases from J, with 15 bases in between. The CDR3: CAISARTADHEQYF. CDR3 DNA sequence: TGTGCCATCAGTGCGCGGACGGCGGACCACGAGCAGTACTTC.